The clone carrying this T cell receptor beta chain was counted only a few times. What it binds is unknown. The sample belongs to a study of cytomegalovirus exposure and HLA in healthy donors. At the level of the study: Early released data had 65 million to 100 million unique TCRs, all coming from HLA-typed donors. General study points: The authors later found TCR association rates varying by HLA locus, with DRB1 most and HLA-C fewest. Several of the most significant clusters appeared linked to common viral pathogens, based on a later analysis.

CDR3 length equals 17 residues. Primers: 60 Vbeta forward and 13 Jbeta reverse. Profiling relied on immunoSEQ multiplex PCR, and the TCRdb table lists in-frame clones only, not all of them. The table has more than 95,000 clones, 55% to 75% seen once; the top ten hold 2.5% to 3.5%. V and J are TRBV21-1 and TRBJ2-7; TRBD1, the table's D call, lacks a check against the DNA. TRBV21-1 is a listed pseudogene. The specimen sequenced was PBMCs. This receptor was obtained from a man aged 55 to 69 in good health and CMV-seronegative. The CDR3 here is CASSKGVTGQGWHEQYF. DNA for the CDR3: TGTGCCAGCAGCAAAGGGGTCACGGGACAGGGTTGGCACGAGCAGTACTTC.